The 18 T cell receptor beta chains listed next were all sequenced from one sample in a study of shared clonotypes between healthy human individuals. Cells designated naive CD8 were CD45RO-negative and were positively selected for CCR7, with terminally differentiated effector memory CD45RA+ cells excluded. Here immunoSEQ multiplex PCR was the method, and the copy in TCRdb shows in-frame clones only, minus some. The repertoire holds 800,000 or so clones, with about 96% as singletons. Sequences were obtained from naive CD8+ T cells sorted from blood. These receptors were obtained from a man aged 25-45 years in good health.

The chain is built from TRBV5-1 and TRBJ2-1; 7 bases map to TRBD2. Trimming removed 4 bases from V and 5 bases from J; junction bases left unmatched: 9. Germline-derived CDR1 and CDR2 are SGHRS and YFSETQ. The CDR3 totals 15 residues. The CDR3 loop is CASSRWEGRDNEQFF. DNA of the CDR3: TGCGCCAGCAGCCGCTGGGAGGGGCGTGACAATGAGCAGTTCTTC.

The rearrangement uses TRBV14 and TRBJ2-3; possible D gene TRBD1, 6 bases. This CDR3 spans 19 amino acids. With 2 bases removed from V and 2 bases from J, the gap between germline ends came to 23 bases. CDR1 and CDR2 (germline): SGHDN, FVKESK. CDR3 residues: CASSQIKTQGTYFTDTQYF. The CDR3 DNA sequence: TGTGCCAGCAGCCAAATTAAAACTCAGGGGACCTACTTCACAGATACGCAGTATTTT.

The CDR3 region is CASSVGGTSGRAVAQYF. Written as DNA, the CDR3 is TGTGCCAGCAGCGTAGGAGGGACTAGCGGGAGGGCCGTGGCCCAGTACTTC. This rearrangement joins TRBV9 to TRBJ2-5; TRBD2 matches at 16 bases. CDR1 and CDR2 from the germline V gene are SGDLS and YYNGEE. The CDR3 loop spans 17 amino acids. After removal of 0 bases from V and 9 bases from J, the junction contained 8 bases not matched to a gene.

V is TRBV28 and J is TRBJ2-7; 10 positions match TRBD2. J gave up 6 bases and V 2 bases, and 7 bases lay outside the gene matches. Germline V lookup: CDR1 MDHEN, CDR2 SYDVKM. The CDR3 loop spans 15 amino acids. In DNA, the CDR3 is TGTGCCAGCAGTTTAGAACTAGCGGGACTCTCCGAGCAGTACTTC. Its protein is CASSLELAGLSEQYF.

V and J are TRBV5-1 and TRBJ2-3; either TRBD1 or TRBD2 may supply D (5 bases each). The V gene lost 2 bases and the J gene lost 5 bases, with 12 bases spanning the gap. The germline gives CDR1 SGHRS, CDR2 YFSETQ. The CDR3 has 14 residues. DNA of the CDR3: TGCGCCAGCAGCTTCGGGGTGGGGGAAGATACGCAGTATTTT. This translates into CASSFGVGEDTQYF.

The V and J genes are TRBV6-4 and TRBJ2-1, with 7 bases that match TRBD2. The CDR3 is 15 residues long. Looked up from germline, CDR1 is MRHNA and CDR2 is SNTAGT. V lost 0 bases, J lost 9 bases, and 8 bases stayed unmatched. The CDR3 nucleotides read TGTGCCAGCAGTGACTCCTCGCGGGAGACGAGTGAGCAGTTCTTC. Its translation is CASSDSSRETSEQFF.

This rearrangement joins TRBV5-1 to TRBJ1-1; 7 nucleotides agree with TRBD1. Germline assignment: CDR1 SGHRS and CDR2 YFSETQ. The CDR3 spans 14 residues. V lost 0 bases to trimming and J lost 7 bases; unmatched junction nucleotides: 6. The CDR3 DNA sequence: TGCGCCAGCAGCTTGGGGGACAGCGATGGTGAAGCTTTCTTT. Residues: CASSLGDSDGEAFF.

The rearrangement joins TRBV29-1 to TRBJ1-4; D gene unclear. Germline assignment: CDR1 SQVTM and CDR2 ANQGSEA. Trimming removed 5 bases from V and 8 bases from J, with 6 bases in between. This CDR3 region has 10 residues. For the CDR3, the DNA is TGCAGCGTTTTAGGGGAAAAACTGTTTTTT. Its protein product is CSVLGEKLFF.

The chain uses TRBV29-1 and TRBJ1-1, with D uncertain. The CDR3 runs to 12 residues. The germline gives CDR1 SQVTM, CDR2 ANQGSEA. Trimming took 6 bases from V and 1 from J, leaving 9 bases between them. CDR3 loop: CSVIRENTEAFF. CDR3 coding DNA: TGCAGCGTGATTAGAGAGAACACTGAAGCTTTCTTT.

This clone appeared once. The CDR3 nucleotides are TGTGCCAGCAGTGAGTGGGGCGGCAATGAGCAGTTCTTC. Its protein product is CASSEWGGNEQFF. The chain is built from TRBV6-4 and TRBJ2-1; D is perhaps TRBD1 (5 bases). The V end lost 3 bases, the J end lost 6 bases, and 9 bases lay between the germline ends. CDR1 MRHNA and CDR2 SNTAGT come from the germline V gene. The CDR3 contains 13 residues.

The V gene is TRBV5-4, the J gene TRBJ2-6, with a possible D match to TRBD2 (5 bases). The CDR3 is 15 amino acids. Germline-derived CDR1 and CDR2 are SGHNT and YYREEE (reference sequence). The ends were cut back, 0 bases at V and 2 bases at J, with 6 bases in the middle. CDR3 bases: TGTGCCAGCAGCTTGGGCGGGCCTGGGGCCAACGTCCTGACTTTC. Translated: CASSLGGPGANVLTF.

The chain is built from TRBV5-1 and TRBJ2-5; 11 bases fit TRBD2. The ends lost 3 bases at V and 1 base at J; junction bases unmatched: 5. In germline, CDR1 is SGHRS, CDR2 YFSETQ. The CDR3 totals 16 residues. CDR3 protein: CASSWAGLAVQETQYF. As DNA, the CDR3 is TGCGCCAGCAGCTGGGCGGGACTAGCGGTCCAAGAGACCCAGTACTTC. Full variable domain (outside the CDR3, taken from reference TRBV5-1 and TRBJ2-5): KAGVTQTPRYLIKTRGQQVTLSCSPISGHRSVSWYQQTPGQGLQFLFEYFSETQRNKGNFPGRFSGRQFSNSRSEMNVSTLELGDSALYLCASSWAGLAVQETQYFGPGTRLLVL.

The chain carries TRBV27 and TRBJ1-3; 9 bases map to TRBD1. J gave up 1 base and V 9 bases, and 13 bases lay outside the gene matches. Looked up from germline, CDR1 is MNHEY and CDR2 is SMNVEV (reference sequence). The CDR3 totals 17 residues. The CDR3 region has the DNA TGTGCCAGGATCTACAGGGGGCGGACGAGGTCTGGAAACACCATATATTTT. This gives the protein CARIYRGRTRSGNTIYF.

The chain's CDR3 is CASSPSLGQPQHF. CDR3 in DNA: TGTGCCAGCAGTCCGTCGCTAGGGCAGCCCCAGCATTTT. The gene calls are TRBV6-5 and TRBJ1-5, with D uncertain. There are 13 residues in the CDR3. The germline CDR1 and CDR2 sequences are MNHEY and SVGAGI. V was pared by 5 bases and J by 7 bases, with 12 bases between.

The rearrangement joins TRBV27 to TRBJ1-5, with D possibly TRBD1 on 6 matching bases. The CDR3 totals 15 residues. V gave up 6 bases and J gave up 0 bases, with 12 bases separating them. Germline lookup yields CDR1 MNHEY and CDR2 SMNVEV (reference sequence). This CDR3 is CASRRGNLSNQPQHF. The DNA for the CDR3 is TGTGCCAGCAGAAGGGGGAATCTTAGCAATCAGCCCCAGCATTTT.

The chain is built from TRBV28 and TRBJ1-1; maybe TRBD1 (5 bases). The V and J ends lost 3 bases and 1 base respectively, with 9 bases between them. This CDR3 has 14 amino acids. Germline-derived CDR1 and CDR2 are MDHEN and SYDVKM. CDR3 in amino acids: CASSFRAANTEAFF. The CDR3 nucleotides read TGTGCCAGCAGTTTCAGGGCTGCGAACACTGAAGCTTTCTTT.

The chain carries TRBV9 and TRBJ2-2; 8 bases align to TRBD1. From germline, CDR1 is SGDLS and CDR2 YYNGEE. The CDR3 extends over 15 amino acids. V lost 3 bases and J lost 4; bases outside the gene matches: 5. DNA of the CDR3: TGTGCCAGCAGCGCATCGGGACAGGTCACCGGGGAGCTGTTTTTT. Translating gives CASSASGQVTGELFF.

The J gene is TRBJ2-7, the V gene TRBV11-2; 9 bases agree with TRBD1. Germline V gene data show CDR1 as SGHAT and CDR2 as FQNNGV. The CDR3 has 13 residues. V was clipped by 3 bases and J by 8 bases; unmatched bases: 5. CDR3 amino acids: CASSFGTGLQQYF. The DNA of the CDR3 is TGTGCCAGCAGCTTCGGGACAGGGCTTCAGCAGTACTTC.